This T cell receptor (beta chain) was documented in a study of CD8+ T cells in alopecia areata. About this clone itself: Its antigen is currently unknown.

CDR1 SGHAT and CDR2 FQNNGV come from the germline V gene. The V and J ends lost 2 bases and 14 bases respectively, with 14 bases between them. The length of the CDR3 is 12 residues. Whole-study findings and limits: Scalp samples also contribute reads from the resident alphabeta T cells found in normal skin.

Extraction and reverse transcription of RNA yielded cDNA as the sequencing template. The method was immunoSEQ multiplex PCR; TCRdb's version includes in-frame clones alone and lacks a portion of them. This sample has around 140,000 clones, with roughly 64% found just once. The sequences come from CD4+ T cells sorted from blood, collected at week 0. V gene TRBV11-2 combines with J gene TRBJ2-3; D is unresolved. The clonotype comes from a human donor with alopecia areata. The CDR3: CASSLNDLTMYF. The CDR3, as DNA: TGTGCCAGCAGCTTAAACGACTTAACGATGTATTTT.